The clone carrying this T cell receptor (beta chain) has just one count. The target antigen is unknown. Only in-frame clones appear in the TCRdb table, and some are missing; sequencing was by immunoSEQ multiplex PCR. This table holds under 150,000 clones, under 70% found once. The record originates from a study of shared clonotypes between healthy human individuals. The CD8 memory sample joined CD45RO+ cells and CCR7-negative CD45RA+ cells. Study-level findings and limits: The rarefaction results pointed to incomplete sorted-subset sequencing despite large depth. In contrast to clonotypes shared by all four donors, non-shared clonotypes had lower generation probabilities.

Trimming pared 5 bases from V and 4 bases from J, leaving 19 bases between. Germline assignment: CDR1 MNHNY and CDR2 SVGAGI (reference sequence). The CDR3 is 16 residues long. The source material was memory CD8+ T cells sorted from blood. The subset denotes: CD45RO+ cells pooled with CCR7-negative TemRA cells. V is TRBV6-6 and J is TRBJ2-3, with a tentative D call TRBD2 (7 bases). The source of this sequence is a young woman in good health. CDR3 region: CASSAEAGRGADTQYF. The CDR3 DNA sequence: TGTGCCAGCAGTGCAGAGGCAGGGAGGGGGGCAGATACGCAGTATTTT.